A selection of T cell receptor beta chains follows, all from one sample in a study of beta chain features in type 1 diabetes. The method was immunoSEQ multiplex PCR; TCRdb's version includes in-frame clones alone and lacks a portion of them. This sample has a few hundred thousand clones, with 11% to 15% found just once. The sample was naive CD4+ T cells from blood. The source is a man aged 25 to 40 with type 1 diabetes. Each CDR3 is given with its conserved first and last residue. A D gene is named only where the DNA matches it firmly. Size is stated for part of the rows, as once, few or many counts, or as a class when the clone is expanded.

clone_size	d_call	v_call	j_call	cdr3_aa	cdr3_nt
few	-	TRBV29-1	TRBJ2-7	CSVGGQFDSYEQYF	TGCAGCGTTGGCGGACAGTTCGACTCCTACGAGCAGTACTTC
-	-	TRBV4-1	TRBJ2-7	CASSQGVAGDEQYF	TGCGCCAGCAGCCAAGGAGTCGCAGGGGACGAGCAGTACTTC
few	TRBD2	TRBV5-1	TRBJ2-3	CASSLVSGGTDTQYF	TGCGCCAGCAGCTTGGTTAGCGGGGGTACAGATACGCAGTATTTT
few	-	TRBV10-1	TRBJ2-7	CASSELYPGEQYF	TGCGCCAGCAGTGAGCTTTACCCGGGGGAGCAGTACTTC
few	-	TRBV2	TRBJ2-7	CATKSREPAEQYF	TGTGCCACCAAGAGTCGTGAGCCCGCCGAGCAGTACTTC
-	-	TRBV6-1	TRBJ2-3	CASSEGRHSTDTQYF	TGTGCCAGCAGTGAAGGCAGGCATAGCACAGATACGCAGTATTTT
-	-	TRBV4-1	TRBJ2-3	CASTQGVSWRGSSDTQYF	TGCGCCAGCACTCAAGGGGTCAGCTGGCGGGGTAGTTCAGATACGCAGTATTTT
-	-	TRBV28	TRBJ1-1	CASIPGGSRNTEAFF	TGTGCCAGCATCCCGGGGGGGAGTAGGAACACTGAAGCTTTCTTT
-	-	TRBV9	TRBJ1-1	CASSVEGLGTEAFF	TGTGCCAGCAGTGTGGAGGGGTTGGGGACTGAAGCTTTCTTT
-	TRBD1	TRBV5-4	TRBJ2-1	CASSHRDRKRNEQFF	TGTGCCAGCAGCCACCGGGACAGGAAACGCAATGAGCAGTTCTTC
-	-	TRBV5-1	TRBJ1-1	CASSLENRGGTEAFF	TGCGCCAGCAGCTTGGAAAACCGAGGTGGCACTGAAGCTTTCTTT
-	-	TRBV7-9	TRBJ1-1	CASSHPNTEAFF	TGTGCCAGCAGCCATCCAAACACTGAAGCTTTCTTT
-	TRBD2	TRBV11-2	TRBJ2-1	CASSFSAQTSGNEQFF	TGTGCCAGCAGCTTTAGTGCCCAGACTAGCGGGAATGAGCAGTTCTTC
few	-	TRBV4-2	TRBJ1-5	CASSPQSRQGNQPQHF	TGTGCCAGCAGCCCCCAATCCCGGCAGGGCAATCAGCCCCAGCATTTT
few	TRBD1	TRBV13	TRBJ2-4	CASSLGGTGAKNIQYF	TGTGCCAGCAGCTTAGGGGGGACAGGGGCCAAAAACATTCAGTACTTC
-	TRBD2	TRBV30	TRBJ2-7	CAWTRVAGALSNEQYF	TGTGCCTGGACCAGGGTAGCGGGGGCTCTGTCGAACGAGCAGTACTTC
few	-	TRBV27	TRBJ1-4	CASSILAGAEKLFF	TGTGCCAGCAGTATCCTTGCAGGGGCGGAAAAACTGTTTTTT
-	-	TRBV14	TRBJ2-3	CASSQGLAGTDTQYF	TGTGCCAGCAGCCAAGGATTAGCGGGCACAGATACGCAGTATTTT
-	-	TRBV30	TRBJ2-2	CAWGAGGRDTGELFF	TGTGCCTGGGGGGCAGGGGGGCGCGACACCGGGGAGCTGTTTTTT
-	TRBD2	TRBV7-2	TRBJ2-7	CASSPPRLAGGPHEQYF	TGTGCCAGCAGCCCCCCCCGACTAGCGGGAGGGCCCCACGAGCAGTACTTC
-	-	TRBV9	TRBJ2-1	CASSAAGTEHNEQFF	TGTGCCAGCAGCGCCGCCGGGACTGAACACAATGAGCAGTTCTTC
few	TRBD1	TRBV30	TRBJ1-2	CAWSLGRGPYGYTF	TGTGCCTGGAGCCTCGGTAGGGGGCCCTATGGCTACACCTTC
-	-	TRBV30	TRBJ2-3	CAWTTGIAIPDTQYF	TGTGCCTGGACGACCGGGATCGCCATTCCAGATACGCAGTATTTT
-	TRBD2	TRBV4-1	TRBJ2-1	CASSQGVTGGPIEQFF	TGCGCCAGCAGCCAAGGTGTGACGGGGGGGCCGATTGAGCAGTTCTTC
few	TRBD1	TRBV20-1	TRBJ2-1	CAGGVEDEQFF	TGCGCAGGGGGCGTTGAGGATGAGCAGTTCTTC
few	TRBD1	TRBV6-6	TRBJ2-7	CASSYRDSSYEQYF	TGTGCCAGCAGCTACCGGGACAGCTCCTACGAGCAGTACTTC
few	TRBD1	TRBV29-1	TRBJ2-3	CSVESRDRPDTQYF	TGCAGCGTTGAAAGCCGGGACAGGCCAGATACGCAGTATTTT
-	TRBD1	TRBV25-1	TRBJ1-4	CASSDQGAISEKLFF	TGTGCCAGCAGTGATCAGGGGGCCATCTCGGAAAAACTGTTTTTT
few	TRBD1	TRBV5-1	TRBJ2-2	CASSLTGVNTGELFF	TGCGCCAGCAGCTTGACAGGGGTGAACACCGGGGAGCTGTTTTTT
-	-	TRBV30	TRBJ2-3	CAWSSGLEPDTQYF	TGTGCCTGGAGTTCAGGGCTTGAACCAGATACGCAGTATTTT
-	TRBD2	TRBV7-9	TRBJ2-1	CASSPSGGAWNEQFF	TGTGCCAGCAGCCCTAGCGGGGGGGCGTGGAATGAGCAGTTCTTC
-	-	TRBV2	TRBJ1-2	CASREQTGSGYTF	TGTGCCAGCAGGGAACAGACAGGATCTGGCTACACCTTC
-	TRBD2	TRBV7-2	TRBJ2-5	CASSPAGTTGQETQYF	TGTGCCAGCAGCCCAGCCGGGACTACGGGGCAAGAGACCCAGTACTTC
few	TRBD1	TRBV11-2	TRBJ1-2	CASSIGQGNYGYTF	TGTGCCAGCAGCATCGGACAGGGAAACTATGGCTACACCTTC
few	-	TRBV7-9	TRBJ2-3	CASRTMGGMNTDTQYF	TGTGCCAGCAGGACCATGGGCGGGATGAACACAGATACGCAGTATTTT
few	-	TRBV15	TRBJ1-2	CATSGERRGDGYTF	TGTGCCACCAGCGGAGAGCGAAGGGGCGATGGCTACACCTTC
-	TRBD1	TRBV19	TRBJ2-7	CASSNRQGSYEQYF	TGTGCCAGTAGTAATCGACAGGGATCCTACGAGCAGTACTTC
-	-	TRBV7-9	TRBJ1-2	CASKTPYGYTF	TGTGCCAGCAAGACACCTTATGGCTACACCTTC
few	-	TRBV10-2	TRBJ2-7	CASSEYIFYEQYF	TGCGCCAGCAGTGAGTACATATTCTACGAGCAGTACTTC
-	TRBD1	TRBV4-1	TRBJ1-1	CASSFHRGKNTEAFF	TGCGCCAGCAGCTTCCACAGGGGCAAGAACACTGAAGCTTTCTTT